This T cell receptor (beta chain) derives from a study of beta chain features in type 1 diabetes. This clone was seen a few times. Expressed TCRB transcripts were sequenced because the entire RNA isolate underwent reverse transcription. Generated by immunoSEQ multiplex PCR, the TCRdb table keeps only in-frame clones and is missing some. The table includes fewer than 500,000 clones, approximately 15% detected once. The CDR3 is 13 amino acids. The germline gives CDR1 WSHSY, CDR2 SAAADI. The V and J ends lost 5 bases and 5 bases respectively, with 12 bases between them. This chain uses TRBV10-2 with TRBJ1-1; possibly TRBD1 for D (5 bases). The TCR originated in a man aged 25 to 40 in good health. Sequencing input: naive CD4+ T cells from blood. This CDR3 is CASSLGGRTEAFF. In DNA, the CDR3 is TGCGCCAGCAGTTTGGGGGGAAGGACTGAAGCTTTCTTT.